Listed below are T cell receptor beta chains from one sample, sequenced in a study of cytomegalovirus exposure and HLA in healthy donors. Sequencing was performed with immunoSEQ multiplex PCR; in TCRdb, only in-frame clones are kept and a portion is missing. The sample records 100,000 to 150,000 clones, 89% being singletons. Input material: PBMCs. The source of these receptors is a young woman in good health and CMV-seronegative. Both conserved end residues are part of each CDR3. D genes are given only for firm matches. The size entry is marked missing in some rows and otherwise reads once, few, many or a size class.

>-|TRBJ1-3|-|TRBV5-1
CASSAAEAAGNTIYF
TGCGCCAGCAGCGCGGCCGAGGCAGCTGGAAACACCATATATTTT
>few|TRBJ1-2|TRBD1|TRBV2
CASRGQEARYTF
TGTGCCAGCAGGGGACAGGAAGCCCGCTACACCTTC
>-|TRBJ2-7|-|TRBV5-8
CASSLEVGPSYEQYF
TGTGCCAGCAGCTTGGAAGTCGGTCCTTCCTACGAGCAGTACTTC
>-|TRBJ1-2|TRBD1|TRBV6-6
CASSTGQVRYGYTF
TGTGCCAGCAGTACGGGACAGGTCCGCTATGGCTACACCTTC
>few|TRBJ2-1|-|TRBV5-1
CASSLRGGDEQFF
TGCGCCAGCAGCTTACGCGGCGGGGATGAGCAGTTCTTC
>-|TRBJ1-2|-|TRBV4-1
CASSQGVKGVDYGYTF
TGCGCCAGCAGCCAAGGCGTAAAGGGAGTTGACTATGGCTACACCTTC
>-|TRBJ1-6|TRBD1|TRBV14
CASSPDRGSYNSPLHF
TGTGCCAGCAGCCCGGACAGGGGAAGCTATAATTCACCCCTCCACTTT
>-|TRBJ1-1|TRBD1|TRBV11-3
CASSGGQGGTEAFF
TGTGCCAGCAGCGGGGGACAGGGGGGCACTGAAGCTTTCTTT
>-|TRBJ2-2|-|TRBV6-1
CASSELASGYGELFF
TGTGCCAGCAGTGAACTAGCGAGCGGATACGGGGAGCTGTTTTTT
>-|TRBJ2-5|TRBD1|TRBV18
CASSPKTGDNQETQYF
TGTGCCAGCTCACCAAAGACAGGGGATAACCAAGAGACCCAGTACTTC
>-|TRBJ1-1|-|TRBV7-8
CASSLAGRAEAFF
TGTGCCAGCAGCTTAGCGGGGAGAGCTGAAGCTTTCTTT
>-|TRBJ2-1|TRBD1|TRBV10-3
CAAQGASPYNEQFF
TGTGCCGCCCAGGGGGCCTCGCCCTACAATGAGCAGTTCTTC
>once|TRBJ2-7|-|TRBV11-2
CASSHGEQYF
TGTGCCAGCAGCCACGGGGAGCAGTACTTC
>-|TRBJ1-5|-|TRBV11-2
CASSLANLGNQPQHF
TGTGCCAGCAGCTTAGCTAACCTCGGGAATCAGCCCCAGCATTTT
>-|TRBJ1-2|-|TRBV9
CASSAPLGQSQDPIYGYTF
TGTGCCAGCAGCGCCCCCTTAGGACAGTCCCAAGACCCTATCTATGGCTACACCTTC
>-|TRBJ1-6|TRBD1|TRBV19
CASTRQGPSPLHF
TGTGCCAGTACTCGACAGGGACCTTCACCCCTCCACTTT
>once|TRBJ1-2|TRBD1|TRBV5-1
CASSVMLGQGGGYTF
TGCGCCAGCAGCGTAATGTTGGGACAGGGGGGCGGCTACACCTTC
>-|TRBJ2-7|-|TRBV9
CASSVGGTASLEQYF
TGTGCCAGCAGCGTGGGCGGGACGGCCAGTTTGGAGCAGTACTTC
>-|TRBJ1-1|TRBD1|TRBV25-1
CASSEWGTGATEAFF
TGTGCCAGCAGTGAATGGGGCACAGGGGCTACTGAAGCTTTCTTT
>-|TRBJ2-5|-|TRBV5-1
CASSRSTTGSQETQYF
TGCGCCAGCAGCCGCTCGACGACAGGCAGCCAAGAGACCCAGTACTTC
>-|TRBJ1-1|-|TRBV10-1
CASSEDRNTEAFF
TGCGCCAGCAGCGAAGACAGAAACACTGAAGCTTTCTTT
>-|TRBJ2-7|TRBD1|TRBV6-6
CASSRDRAYEQYF
TGTGCCAGCAGTAGGGACAGGGCCTACGAGCAGTACTTC
>-|TRBJ2-1|-|TRBV2
CASSESRVAGSSYNEQFF
TGTGCCAGCAGTGAATCCCGAGTCGCGGGGAGCTCCTACAATGAGCAGTTCTTC
>-|TRBJ1-3|-|TRBV10-2
CASRDSGNTIYF
TGCGCCAGCAGGGACAGTGGAAACACCATATATTTT
>-|TRBJ2-7|TRBD1|TRBV6-1
CASILFGGTGVEQYF
TGTGCCAGCATCCTCTTCGGAGGGACAGGGGTCGAGCAGTACTTC
>-|TRBJ2-1|-|TRBV6-1
CASSGQIQNEQFF
TGTGCCAGCTCCGGACAGATCCAGAATGAGCAGTTCTTC
>-|TRBJ1-2|-|TRBV19
CASTLDRTQGGYTF
TGTGCCAGTACCCTAGACAGGACCCAAGGCGGCTACACCTTC
>-|TRBJ2-1|TRBD2|TRBV4-1
CASSRQGGGSSYNEQFF
TGCGCCAGCAGCCGTCAGGGCGGGGGAAGCTCCTACAATGAGCAGTTCTTC
>-|TRBJ2-7|TRBD1|TRBV10-2
CASSKGQNYEQYF
TGCGCCAGCAGTAAGGGACAGAACTACGAGCAGTACTTC
>-|TRBJ2-2|-|TRBV6-1
CASAGTTNTGELFF
TGTGCCAGCGCTGGGACAACGAACACCGGGGAGCTGTTTTTT
>-|TRBJ2-3|-|TRBV18
CASSPSTGTQYF
TGTGCCAGCTCACCATCGACGGGTACGCAGTATTTT
>-|TRBJ2-7|-|TRBV7-3
CASSLGQQTERYF
TGTGCCAGCAGCTTGGGTCAACAGACAGAAAGGTACTTC
>-|TRBJ1-1|-|TRBV6-1
CASDYRENTEAFF
TGTGCCAGTGATTACAGGGAGAACACTGAAGCTTTCTTT
>-|TRBJ2-2|TRBD2|TRBV10-1
CASRGLASGELFF
TGCGCCAGCAGAGGACTAGCGTCCGGGGAGCTGTTTTTT
>-|TRBJ2-1|-|TRBV7-7
CASSLDEGGEQFF
TGTGCTAGCAGCTTAGATGAGGGCGGTGAGCAGTTCTTC
>-|TRBJ2-5|-|TRBV7-7
CASSPAGAETQYF
TGTGCCAGCAGCCCCGCTGGGGCGGAGACCCAGTACTTC
>-|TRBJ1-1|-|TRBV29-1
CSVSTGPILMNTEAFF
TGCAGCGTTTCAACTGGGCCCATTCTCATGAACACTGAAGCTTTCTTT